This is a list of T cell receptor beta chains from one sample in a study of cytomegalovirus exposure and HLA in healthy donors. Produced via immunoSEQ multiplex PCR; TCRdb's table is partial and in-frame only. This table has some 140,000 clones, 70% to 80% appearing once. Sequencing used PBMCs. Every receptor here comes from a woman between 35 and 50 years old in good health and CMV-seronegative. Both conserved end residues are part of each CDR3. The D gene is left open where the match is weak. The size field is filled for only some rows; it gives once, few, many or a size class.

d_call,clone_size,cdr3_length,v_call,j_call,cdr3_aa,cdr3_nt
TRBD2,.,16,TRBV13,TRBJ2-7,CASSLMIGLAAYEQYF,TGTGCCAGCAGCTTAATGATAGGTCTAGCGGCCTACGAGCAGTACTTC
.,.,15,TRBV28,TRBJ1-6,CASTPGGGNNSPLHF,TGTGCCAGCACTCCGGGGGGAGGTAATAATTCACCCCTCCACTTT
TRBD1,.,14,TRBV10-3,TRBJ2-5,CAIRTDRDQETQYF,TGTGCCATCAGGACGGACAGGGACCAAGAGACCCAGTACTTC
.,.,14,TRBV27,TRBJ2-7,CASSLRREAYEQYF,TGTGCCAGCAGTTTAAGACGAGAGGCCTACGAGCAGTACTTC
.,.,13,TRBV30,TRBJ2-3,CAWGLRRADTQYF,TGTGCCTGGGGACTACGGCGCGCAGATACGCAGTATTTT
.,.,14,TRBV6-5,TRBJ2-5,CASSYIGPEETQYF,TGTGCCAGCAGTTATATTGGCCCAGAAGAGACCCAGTACTTC
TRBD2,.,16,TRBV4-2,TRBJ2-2,CASSQGAGAGTGELFF,TGTGCCAGCAGCCAGGGAGCGGGAGCGGGCACCGGGGAGCTGTTTTTT
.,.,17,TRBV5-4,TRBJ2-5,CASSHSGGGETLETQYF,TGTGCCAGCAGCCACTCTGGGGGGGGCGAAACGTTGGAGACCCAGTACTTC
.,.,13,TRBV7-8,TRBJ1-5,CASSLAADQPQHF,TGTGCCAGCAGCTTAGCGGCAGATCAGCCCCAGCATTTT
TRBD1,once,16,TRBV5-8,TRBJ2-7,CASSLGLTGSVYEQYF,TGTGCCAGCAGCTTGGGGTTGACAGGGAGCGTCTACGAGCAGTACTTC
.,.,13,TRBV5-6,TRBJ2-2,CASSFQSPGELFF,TGTGCCAGCAGCTTTCAATCCCCCGGGGAGCTGTTTTTT
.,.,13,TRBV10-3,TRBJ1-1,CAITADSSTEAFF,TGTGCCATCACCGCGGACTCCTCCACTGAAGCTTTCTTT
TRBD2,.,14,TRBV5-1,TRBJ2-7,CASSLGLAGDEQYF,TGCGCCAGCAGCTTGGGACTAGCGGGGGACGAGCAGTACTTC
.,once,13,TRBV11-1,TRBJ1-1,CASSATMDTEAFF,TGTGCCAGCAGCGCTACCATGGACACTGAAGCTTTCTTT
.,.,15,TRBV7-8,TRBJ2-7,CASSLQGNLAYEQYF,TGTGCCAGCAGCTTACAGGGGAATCTCGCCTACGAGCAGTACTTC
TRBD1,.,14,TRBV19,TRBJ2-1,CASSIGQGAGEQFF,TGTGCCAGTAGTATAGGACAGGGGGCGGGTGAGCAGTTCTTC
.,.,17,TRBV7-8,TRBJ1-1,CASSLFGGRSYFPEAFF,TGTGCCAGCAGCTTATTCGGGGGTAGGTCCTATTTCCCTGAAGCTTTCTTT
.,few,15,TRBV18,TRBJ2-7,CASSPASLGQGEQYF,TGTGCCAGCTCACCGGCGAGCTTGGGCCAAGGCGAGCAGTACTTC
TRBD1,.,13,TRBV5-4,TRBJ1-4,CASSTPQGEKLFF,TGTGCCAGCAGCACCCCACAGGGGGAAAAACTGTTTTTT
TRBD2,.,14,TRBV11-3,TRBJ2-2,CASRLAVNTGELFF,TGTGCCAGCAGGCTAGCGGTAAACACCGGGGAGCTGTTTTTT
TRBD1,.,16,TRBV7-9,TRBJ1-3,CASRSTGQGSGNTIYF,TGTGCCAGCAGAAGCACGGGACAGGGGTCTGGAAACACCATATATTTT
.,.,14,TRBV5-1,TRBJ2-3,CASSLGQGVDTQYF,TGCGCCAGCAGCTTGGGGCAGGGTGTAGATACGCAGTATTTT
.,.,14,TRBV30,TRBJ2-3,CAWRSGVPTDTQYF,TGTGCCTGGAGATCGGGAGTACCCACAGATACGCAGTATTTT
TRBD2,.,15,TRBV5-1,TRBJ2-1,CASSLASGQYNEQFF,TGCGCCAGCAGCTTGGCTAGCGGGCAGTACAATGAGCAGTTCTTC
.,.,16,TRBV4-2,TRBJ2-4,CASSPGDRLAKNIQYF,TGTGCCAGCAGCCCGGGGGACCGCCTAGCCAAAAACATTCAGTACTTC
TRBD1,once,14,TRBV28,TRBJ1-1,CASTMTGDYTEAFF,TGTGCCAGCACGATGACAGGGGACTACACTGAAGCTTTCTTT
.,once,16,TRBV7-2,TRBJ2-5,CASSLTPGTYQETQYF,TGTGCCAGCAGCTTAACCCCAGGGACTTACCAAGAGACCCAGTACTTC
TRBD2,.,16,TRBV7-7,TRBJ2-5,CASSLAGGVRVETQYF,TGTGCTAGCAGCTTAGCGGGGGGGGTCCGGGTGGAGACCCAGTACTTC
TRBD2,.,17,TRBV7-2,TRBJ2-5,CASSFPTGLAARETQYF,TGTGCCAGCAGCTTCCCGACTGGACTAGCGGCCCGGGAGACCCAGTACTTC
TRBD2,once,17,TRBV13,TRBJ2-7,CASSLGLAGGSSYEQYF,TGTGCCAGCAGCTTAGGACTAGCGGGAGGGAGCTCCTACGAGCAGTACTTC
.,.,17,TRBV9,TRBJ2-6,CASSAQSGGGGANVLTF,TGTGCCAGCAGCGCCCAGTCGGGCGGAGGAGGGGCCAACGTCCTGACTTTC
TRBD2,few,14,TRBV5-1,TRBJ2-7,CASSLGGSSYEQYF,TGCGCCAGCAGCTTGGGCGGGAGCTCCTACGAGCAGTACTTC